In this sample, the clone carrying this TCR beta chain turned up once. Sequencing used immunoSEQ multiplex PCR; TCRdb keeps in-frame clones, though not all of them. The sample includes about 160,000 clones, around 77% of them seen just once. The data were taken from a study of blood T cell repertoires in COVID-19. The overall study: Specimens from acute and convalescent COVID-19 originated in the United States, Italy and Spain. T cells, B-cell-depleted T cells, or PBMCs supplied cDNA or gDNA.

CDR1 is MRHNA and CDR2 is SNTAGT in the germline V gene. V was pared by 2 bases and J by 1 base, with 5 bases between. The CDR3 sequence is 13 residues long. This TCR was sampled from an older man with acute or convalescent COVID-19. The sample comprised peripheral blood. The chain links TRBV6-4 to TRBJ1-1, with D tentatively TRBD1 (5 bases). For the CDR3, the DNA is TGTGCCAGCAGTGACCAGGGGAACACTGAAGCTTTCTTT. It encodes CASSDQGNTEAFF.